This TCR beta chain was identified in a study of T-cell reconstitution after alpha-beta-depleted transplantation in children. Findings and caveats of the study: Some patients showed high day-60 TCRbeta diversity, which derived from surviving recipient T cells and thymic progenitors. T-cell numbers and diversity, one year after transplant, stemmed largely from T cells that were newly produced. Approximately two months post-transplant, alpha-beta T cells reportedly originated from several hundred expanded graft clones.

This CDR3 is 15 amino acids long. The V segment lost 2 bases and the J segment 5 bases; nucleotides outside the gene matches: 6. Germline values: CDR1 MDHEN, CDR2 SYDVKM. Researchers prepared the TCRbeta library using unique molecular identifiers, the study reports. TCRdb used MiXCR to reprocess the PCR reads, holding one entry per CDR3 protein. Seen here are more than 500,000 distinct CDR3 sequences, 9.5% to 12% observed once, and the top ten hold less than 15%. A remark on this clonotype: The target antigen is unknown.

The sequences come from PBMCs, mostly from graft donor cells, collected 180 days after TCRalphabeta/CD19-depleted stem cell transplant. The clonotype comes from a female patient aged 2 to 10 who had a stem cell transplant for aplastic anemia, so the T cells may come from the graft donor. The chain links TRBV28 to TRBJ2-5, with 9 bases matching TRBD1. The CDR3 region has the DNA TGTGCCAGCAGTTTAAGGGGACAGGGATCGGAGACCCAGTACTTC. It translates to CASSLRGQGSETQYF.